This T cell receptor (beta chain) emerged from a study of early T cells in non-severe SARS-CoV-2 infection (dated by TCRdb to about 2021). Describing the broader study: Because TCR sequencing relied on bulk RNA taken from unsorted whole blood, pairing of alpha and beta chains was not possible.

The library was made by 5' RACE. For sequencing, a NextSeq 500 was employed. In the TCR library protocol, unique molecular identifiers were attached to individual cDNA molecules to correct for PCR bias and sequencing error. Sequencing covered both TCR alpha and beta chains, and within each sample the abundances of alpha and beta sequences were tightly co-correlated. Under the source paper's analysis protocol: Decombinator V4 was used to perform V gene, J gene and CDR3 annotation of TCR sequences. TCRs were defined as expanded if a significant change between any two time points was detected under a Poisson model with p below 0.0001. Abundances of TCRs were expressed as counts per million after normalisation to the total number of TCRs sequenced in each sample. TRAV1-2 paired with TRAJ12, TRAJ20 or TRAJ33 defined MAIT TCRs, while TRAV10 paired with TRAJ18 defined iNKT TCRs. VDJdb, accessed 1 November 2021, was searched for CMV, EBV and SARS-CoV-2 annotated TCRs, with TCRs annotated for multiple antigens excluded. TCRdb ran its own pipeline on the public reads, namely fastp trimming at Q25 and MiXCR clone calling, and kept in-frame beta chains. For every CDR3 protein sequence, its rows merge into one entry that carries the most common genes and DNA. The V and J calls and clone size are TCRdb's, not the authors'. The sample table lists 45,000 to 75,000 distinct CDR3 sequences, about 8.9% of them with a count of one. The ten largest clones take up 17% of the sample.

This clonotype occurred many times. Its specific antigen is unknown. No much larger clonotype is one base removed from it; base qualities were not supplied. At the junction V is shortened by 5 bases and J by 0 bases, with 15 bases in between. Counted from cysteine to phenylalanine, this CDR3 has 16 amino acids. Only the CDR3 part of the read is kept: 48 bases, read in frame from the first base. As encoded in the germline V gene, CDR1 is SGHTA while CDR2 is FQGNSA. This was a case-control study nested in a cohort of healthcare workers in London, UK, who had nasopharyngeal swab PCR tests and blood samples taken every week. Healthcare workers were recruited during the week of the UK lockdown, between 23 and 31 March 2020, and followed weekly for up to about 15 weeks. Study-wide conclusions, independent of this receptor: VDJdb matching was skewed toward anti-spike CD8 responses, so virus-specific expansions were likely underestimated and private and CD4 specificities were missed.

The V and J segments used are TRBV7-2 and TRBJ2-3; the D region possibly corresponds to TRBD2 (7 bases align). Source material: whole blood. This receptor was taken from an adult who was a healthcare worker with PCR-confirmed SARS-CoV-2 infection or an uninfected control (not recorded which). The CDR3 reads CASSGLGGGSTDTQYF. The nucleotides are TGTGCCAGCAGCGGGTTGGGAGGGGGAAGCACAGATACGCAGTATTTT.